The 10 T cell receptor beta chains given below trace back to one sample, sequenced in a study of Tregs in tolerant kidney transplant recipients. Clones were read by immunoSEQ multiplex PCR, and TCRdb kept only the in-frame ones, dropping some. In total, the table holds roughly 48,000 clones. The material was CD4+ T cells from blood, obtained before the transplant. The receptor source for this set is a human donor who received a combined kidney and bone marrow transplant.

As for this clone: The sequence runs out 3 residues before the end of the CDR3; the remainder is reconstructed from the germline J gene. V and J are TRBV7-2 and TRBJ2-5; 13 bases agree with TRBD2. The CDR3 loop spans 15 amino acids. Per germline, CDR1 SGHTA and CDR2 FQGNSA. The junction had 2 bases not matched to a gene; V was cut back by 3 bases and J by 4 bases. The sequenced part of the CDR3 DNA is TGTGCCAGCAGCTTTGGACTAGCGGGAGTAGAGACC. It encodes CASSFGLAGVET. In full, the CDR3 is CASSFGLAGVETQYF.

Partial CDR3 DNA: TGTGCCATCAGTGGACGTCCCGGGACAGGGAATGGC. It translates to CAISGRPGTGNG. The CDR3, in full, reads CAISGRPGTGNGYTF. V and J are TRBV10-3 and TRBJ1-2; the match to TRBD1 covers 9 bases. The read ends 3 residues before the CDR3 terminus; that terminus is restored from the germline J gene. The CDR3 sequence is 15 residues long. V lost 4 bases and J lost 6; bases outside the gene matches: 9. Germline-derived CDR1 and CDR2 are ENHRY and SYGVKD.

To note about this clone: Read coverage stops 3 residues before the CDR3 terminus; the germline J gene supplies the remainder. The chain links TRBV7-7 to TRBJ2-3; maybe TRBD1 (6 bases). Germline-derived CDR1 and CDR2 are SSHAT and FNYEAQ (reference sequence). There are 13 residues in the CDR3. V dropped 6 bases and J dropped 1 base, with 8 bases sitting between them. The CDR3 sequence is CASSRTGTDTQYF. The sequenced CDR3 bases are TGTGCCAGCAGTAGGACAGGCACAGATACG. Together with reference TRBV7-7 and TRBJ2-3, the CDR3 gives the full variable domain: GAGVSQSPRYKVTKRGQDVTLRCDPISSHATLYWYQQALGQGPEFLTYFNYEAQPDKSGLPSDRFSAERPEGSISTLTIQRTEQRDSAMYRCASSRTGTDTQYFGPGTRLTVL.

Regarding this clone: With the read ending 3 residues before the CDR3 end, the germline J gene is used to fill in that end. This rearrangement joins TRBV2 to TRBJ2-2; TRBD1 aligns across 7 bases. Unmatched junction bases numbered 5, after V lost 6 bases and J lost 4 bases. The germline gives CDR1 SNHLY, CDR2 FYNNEI. The CDR3 extends over 14 amino acids. Partial CDR3 DNA: TGTGCCAGCAGCGGCAGGGGGAGCACCGGGGAG. It codes for CASSGRGSTGE. The whole CDR3 protein reads CASSGRGSTGELFF.

As concerns this clone: The read gets to within 3 residues of the CDR3 end, and the germline J gene fills in the rest. The chain combines TRBV20-1 with TRBJ2-3, with D perhaps matching TRBD2 (7 bases). The germline gives CDR1 DFQATT, CDR2 SNEGSKA (reference sequence). V shed 1 base and J shed 6 bases, with 14 bases lying between them. This CDR3 spans 14 amino acids. The chain's CDR3 is CSARAVGGLDTQYF. Partial CDR3 DNA: TGCAGTGCTAGAGCCGTGGGGGGGCTTGATACG.

About this clone itself: The read comes to an end 3 residues before the CDR3 does, leaving the germline J gene to fill in the end. This chain links TRBV20-1 with TRBJ1-1; D is perhaps TRBD1 (6 bases). The ends were cut back, 0 bases at V and 6 bases at J, with 20 bases in the middle. This CDR3 region has 16 residues. The V gene's germline CDR1 is DFQATT and CDR2 SNEGSKA (reference sequence). The CDR3 loop is CSARDVRGGGKAEAFF. The CDR3 DNA, read in part, is TGCAGTGCTAGAGATGTTCGGGGGGGCGGTAAGGCTGAA.

As concerns this clone: With the read ending 3 residues before the CDR3 end, the germline J gene is used to fill in that end. The chain employs TRBV6-1 and TRBJ1-6; 8 bases fit TRBD1. This CDR3 spans 15 amino acids. Germline V CDR1 and CDR2: MNHNS, SASEGT. The V segment lost 2 bases and the J segment 7 bases; nucleotides outside the gene matches: 4. The CDR3 DNA, read in part, is TGTGCCAGCAGTGAATTTCAGGGGGCAAATTCACCC. It is translated as CASSEFQGANSP. From start to end, the CDR3 is CASSEFQGANSPLHF.

As concerns this clone: The DNA ends 3 residues before the CDR3 does, and the rest of the CDR3 is filled in from the germline J gene. J is TRBJ2-3 and V is TRBV13, with TRBD2 identical over 12 bases. Germline CDR1 is PRHDT and CDR2 is FYEKMQ (reference sequence). The CDR3 has 16 amino acids. Germline trimming cut 5 bases from V and 3 bases from J; bases unmatched to any gene: 6. The CDR3 spells CASSDGLAGKTDTQYF. The DNA read from the CDR3 is TGTGCCAGCAGCGACGGACTAGCGGGAAAAACAGATACG.

The covered CDR3 bases are TGTGCCTGGAGTGAACAGGGTAAAGGATCACCC. Its protein is CAWSEQGKGSP. The full-length CDR3 reads as CAWSEQGKGSPLHF. This chain uses TRBV30 with TRBJ1-6; D might be TRBD1 (6 bases). The read finishes 3 residues shy of the CDR3 end, and the germline J gene is used to complete it. Germline-derived CDR1 and CDR2 are GTSNPN and SVGIG (reference sequence). Between the trimmed V and J ends, which lost 1 base and 10 bases, there was a span of 14 bases. The CDR3 runs to 14 residues.

Note on this clone: The read comes to an end 3 residues before the CDR3 does, leaving the germline J gene to fill in the end. This sequence joins TRBV7-2 and TRBJ2-7, with D unresolved. Trimming left V 5 bases short and J 5 bases short, with 13 bases between. The germline V gene encodes CDR1 SGHTA and CDR2 FQGNSA. The CDR3 sequence is 13 residues long. CDR3 in amino acids: CASSPNLGNEQYF. The DNA read from the CDR3 is TGTGCCAGCAGCCCCAATTTGGGCAACGAG.